This TCR beta chain originates from a study of blood T cell repertoires in COVID-19. Background on the study: Spain, Italy and the United States supplied samples that represented acute and convalescent COVID-19.

In the study's own analysis: The assay estimated nucleated cells by amplifying reference gene primers. Assay: immunoSEQ multiplex PCR; the TCRdb copy retains only in-frame clones and omits some. V and J calls and clone size are given by that table; D and trimming were obtained from the DNA. This sample yields under 450,000 clones, of which approximately 88% are seen a single time; 10% to 15% belongs to the top ten. Enrolment of Seattle patients took place during active infection, and they were followed longitudinally. From germline, CDR1 is MNHEY and CDR2 SVGAGI. The CDR3 consists of 14 residues. The germline V and J ends were trimmed by 6 bases and 5 bases, with 16 bases remaining between them.

This clonotype was obtained from a woman aged 45 to 65 with COVID-19, enrolled during active disease. The V and J genes are TRBV6-5 and TRBJ2-5, with a weak D call TRBD2 (5 bases). The sequencing sample was made of peripheral blood. CDR3 in DNA: TGTGCCAGCAGCCCGATCCGGGAAAGGGAGACCCAGTACTTC. Translated, it gives CASSPIRERETQYF.